This record looks at one T cell receptor beta chain sequence and its context. This record belongs to a study of shared clonotypes between healthy human individuals. Study as a whole: Three plates each covered CD4 naive and memory; CD8 naive two, CD8 memory one.

The table came from immunoSEQ multiplex PCR; TCRdb's copy has only in-frame clones and leaves some out. The sample lists over 400,000 clones, 95% to 97% occurring once. V lost 1 base to trimming and J lost 7 bases; unmatched junction nucleotides: 6. The CDR3 has 14 residues. CDR1 is MDHEN and CDR2 is SYDVKM in the germline V gene. The chain recombines TRBV28 with TRBJ1-2, with TRBD1 matching over 7 bases. The sample taken for sequencing was naive CD4+ T cells sorted from blood. Sample subset: CD45RA+ positively selected. The clonotype originates from a woman in her twenties or thirties in good health. CDR3 sequence reads: CASSLSQGDGGYTF. CDR3 bases: TGTGCCAGCAGTTTATCGCAGGGGGATGGTGGCTACACCTTC.